This TCR beta chain was profiled in a study of cytomegalovirus exposure and HLA in healthy donors (dated by TCRdb to about 2017). Turning to the overall study: According to an earlier analysis of 550 to 700 of the donors, about 190 million T cells yielded 117 million unique TCR beta sequences and about 300 Gb of sequence data. About 280 gigabases of sequencing data and around 88 million unique TCR sequences made up an early release that covered fewer than 650 HLA-typed donors. Of the roughly 390 genotyped donors, roughly 80% fell in the genetic ancestry cluster associated with self-reported Caucasian donors. The study aimed to test whether signatures of past pathogen exposure could be identified by cataloging public T cell receptors. Using immunosequencing, the study profiled T cell repertoires from 550 to 750 subjects and related those repertoires to cytomegalovirus serostatus. In addition to the first cohort of 666 subjects, a separate validation cohort of 100 to 150 different subjects was used. The study combined high-throughput TCR immunosequencing, statistical association of individual TCRs with disease status, and machine learning to predict cytomegalovirus infection status. To study patterns of TCR occurrence, a later analysis re-analyzed previously published TCR beta repertoires from 666 donors and added high-resolution HLA genotyping. The later analysis used no new phenotypic data to find candidate immune exposures, relying instead on TCR beta sequences and their occurrence across donors. To decide whether each TCR beta V gene segment behaved as functional or pseudogenic, an earlier analysis of fewer than 750 of the donors relied on high-throughput TCR beta sequencing. Donor age, sex, ethnicity and CMV serostatus were collected together with the repertoire data. In a later genetic analysis, genome-wide SNP genotypes for 398 of the 666 donors were used, and that subset was treated as a discovery cohort. Every repertoire in the discovery cohort had been generated on one and the same sequencing platform. Both class I and class II loci were covered by HLA typing, at four-digit resolution. The number of typed donors differed by locus: 629-630 for A, B, C, DRB1 and DQB1; 500 to 550 for DQA1; approximately 610 for DPA1; and some 450 for DPB1. A few DR-DQ haplotypes were treated as single units for association and clustering because of strong linkage in the cohort. Across approximately 420 genotyped donors of the cohort, an average of about 240,000 unique TCR beta nucleotide sequences per donor were sequenced, and roughly a sixth of those sequences were non-productive.

Library creation used the immunoSEQ multiplex PCR assay. For the multiplex PCR, a mixture combining 60 forward primers for TCR Vbeta segments and 13 reverse primers for TCR Jbeta segments was used. A multiplex PCR assay on genomic DNA amplified the CDR3 region of rearranged TCR beta genes. The amplified TCR beta libraries were sequenced on the Illumina HiSeq System as 87-base-pair reads. Per the source publication's procedure: A later analysis counted about 80 million unique TCR beta chains across the 670 or so repertoires, and 9 million to 14 million of these chains were shared by at least two donors. A nearest-neighbor algorithm error-corrected the raw reads and collapsed the reads into unique sequences, merging closely related sequences to remove PCR and sequencing errors. CDR3 sequences were aligned to IMGT reference sequences to assign V, D and J gene segments. For a sequence to be retained, at least a six-nucleotide match to both a V gene segment and a J gene segment was required. A rearrangement counted as productive if the CDR3 had no stop codons and remained in frame with V and J, and every other rearrangement counted as non-productive. CDR3 was defined according to IMGT convention as the region running from the second conserved V-encoded cysteine to the conserved J-encoded phenylalanine. In an earlier analysis of roughly 580 of the donors, sequences lacking an unambiguous match to a single V gene segment were excluded. In an earlier analysis of 587 of the donors, V segments were called functional above 56.7% productive rearrangements and were called segregating when the between-donor standard deviation exceeded 5%. A statistical classification framework was developed to diagnose cytomegalovirus status using the catalog of TCR beta chain sequences. A later analysis assigned V and J genes by comparing TCR nucleotide sequences with IMGT/GENE-DB human TR gene sequences. In a later analysis, CDR3 sequences and most-parsimonious VDJ recombination scenarios were assigned using the TCRdist pipeline. A later analysis defined each TCR beta chain by its CDR3 amino acid sequence plus V-gene family, and excluded reads lacking a unique V-gene family. To address suspected cross-contamination and a sequencing artifact, a later analysis removed roughly 580 highly shared, low-generation-probability nucleotide sequences. In a later analysis, a clonal expansion index for each public chain was calculated from normalized within-repertoire ranks of inferred template counts. In a later analysis, generation probabilities were computed with a VDJ recombination model fitted to out-of-frame rearrangements, and the resulting probabilities were checked against IGoR. A later analysis scored TCR-TCR, TCR-HLA and TCR-CMV co-occurrence with hypergeometric tests, applying a repertoire-size bias correction to TCR pairs. False discovery rates were estimated in a later analysis by permuting HLA or CMV assignments 20 times. In a later analysis, co-occurring TCRs were grouped using DBSCAN, with TCRdist sequence similarity added in when clustering inside HLA-allele-positive subsets. For co-occurrence clustering, repertoires with fewer than 30,000 or more than 120,000 public chains were excluded, along with 5 or 6 repertoires with anomalous nucleotide sharing. TCRdb mirrors the immuneACCESS table, restricted to in-frame sequences. Some clones are absent from its copies; in checked studies, under half trace to an unresolved V gene, and the reason for the others is unknown. That table gives V, J and clone size, and the DNA gave D and trimming. Across this sample there are 180,000 or so clones, with approximately 9.5% seen only once. In total, the top ten clones hold roughly 1.4% of the sample.

Note on this clone: Its antigen is still unknown. No much larger clonotype is one base removed from it; base qualities were not supplied.

Based on the germline V gene, the CDR1 and CDR2 sequences are KGHSH and LQKENI. The CDR3, from cysteine to phenylalanine, totals 15 residues. CDR3 DNA only is kept here, 45 bases in frame from base 1. V and J lose 2 bases and 7 bases, and a span of 15 bases separates them. Points the paper makes about the study in general: Some IMGT-functional V segments, including TRBV6-2 and TRBV6-3, could not be told apart with the 87-base-pair reads, so those segments were excluded. According to the authors, the approach could potentially be generalized to other disease states and immunological phenotypes. In a later analysis, the rate of TCR association differed among HLA loci, with DRB1 alleles having the most associated TCRs and HLA-C alleles having the fewest. At a false discovery rate of 0.05, a later analysis linked about 17,000 TCR beta sequences to specific HLA alleles. CMV serostatus was the only immune exposure information available for the cohort. A group of highly shared sequence variants was considered likely to be a technical artifact of the sequencing pipeline. According to a later analysis, most CMV-associated TCR beta chains appeared to be HLA-restricted, and the HLA associations seemed to be driven largely by CMV exposure. Linkage disequilibrium might explain the correlated functional status among segregating V segments, but an unknown experimental factor could not be ruled out. HLA typing was unavailable for some donors at each locus, so association tests used only the typed subset. In a later genetic analysis, fewer N-insertions in productive TCRs were reported among donors in an Asian-associated ancestry cluster than the 666-donor mean. In the study, roughly 160 TCR beta chains were listed as associated with cytomegalovirus. An association between a missense DCLRE1C variant and V-gene and J-gene trimming of TCR beta chains was found in a later genetic analysis and replicated in an independent cohort. Presence/absence analyses assumed roughly uniform sequencing depth across donors, an assumption that may not hold. In vitro tests confirmed that a few of the cytomegalovirus-associated TCR beta chains recognize cytomegalovirus antigens. A further reported finding was that TCR beta sequences accurately predicted the HLA-A and HLA-B alleles for most subjects in the first cohort. Most TCR sequences were seen in very few donors, while some public TCRs were found in many individuals. Roughly 15 rarely observed V segments, including chromosome 9 orphons, were excluded from the earlier analysis of approximately 500 of the donors because counts were too low. A later analysis found that HLA-associated TCR beta chains were more clonally expanded and had lower generation probabilities than equally common non-associated chains. This cohort had only TCR beta chains sequenced, and the lack of alpha or paired-chain data limited which features could be detected. The classifier was reported to diagnose cytomegalovirus status with high specificity and sensitivity in both the original cohort and the validation cohort. In a later analysis, several top co-occurrence clusters were reported to appear linked to parvovirus B19, influenza, CMV and Epstein-Barr virus. Strong co-occurrence of HLA alleles, especially DR and DQ, made assigning TCR associations to individual alleles difficult. In an earlier analysis of around 600 of the donors, most TCR beta V segments appeared in productive rearrangements about 90% or about 30% of the time, broadly matching IMGT annotations.

The cohort comprised more than 550 healthy bone marrow donors. At the time of sampling, all cohort members were nominally healthy, though unrecorded immune exposures were likely present. The donor was CMV seropositive and was included in the group of 250 to 300 seropositive cohort members. A peripheral blood sample was provided by each donor, and peripheral blood mononuclear cells were used for TCR beta sequencing. The Qiagen DNeasy Blood Extraction Kit was used to extract genomic DNA from the blood cell samples. The clonotype originates from a woman in her twenties or thirties in good health and CMV-seropositive. The V and J genes are TRBV18 and TRBJ1-5; possibly the D gene is TRBD1, per 5 matching bases. Sequencing was performed on PBMCs. The CDR3 protein sequence reads: CASSPVRERGQPQHF. The nucleotide sequence reads as follows: TGTGCCAGCTCACCAGTCAGGGAAAGGGGACAGCCCCAGCATTTT.